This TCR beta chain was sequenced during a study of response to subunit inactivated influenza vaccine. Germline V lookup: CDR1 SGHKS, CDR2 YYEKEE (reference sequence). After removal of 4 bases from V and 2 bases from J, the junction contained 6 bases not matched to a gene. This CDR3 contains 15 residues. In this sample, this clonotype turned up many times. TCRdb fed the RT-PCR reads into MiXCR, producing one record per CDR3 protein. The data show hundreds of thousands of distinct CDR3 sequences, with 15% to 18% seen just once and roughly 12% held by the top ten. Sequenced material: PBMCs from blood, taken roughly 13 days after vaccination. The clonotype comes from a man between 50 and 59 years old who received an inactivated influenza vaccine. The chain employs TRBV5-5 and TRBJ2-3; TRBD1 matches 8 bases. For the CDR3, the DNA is TGTGCCAGCAGCACCGGACAGGGCTCCACAGATACGCAGTATTTT. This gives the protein CASSTGQGSTDTQYF.